This T cell receptor (beta chain) was found in a study of CD8 T cells in ankylosing spondylitis. One entry per CDR3 protein results from TCRdb running MiXCR on the 5' RACE reads. The table records about 300,000 distinct CDR3 sequences, roughly 11% of them present only once. This CDR3 region has 15 residues. The germline V gene encodes CDR1 LGHDT and CDR2 YNNKEL (reference sequence). Trimming cost V 3 bases and J 6 bases; bases outside gene matches: 4. This clonotype has just a few counts. The source is a female donor with ankylosing spondylitis or in good health (not recorded which). V and J are TRBV3-1 and TRBJ2-1; 11 bases line up with TRBD2. Material for sequencing was blood, either unsorted or a sorted T cell fraction (not recorded which). Here the CDR3 DNA reads TGTGCCAGCAGCCAGACTAGCGGGGCGGGCAATGAGCAGTTCTTC. Its translation is CASSQTSGAGNEQFF.